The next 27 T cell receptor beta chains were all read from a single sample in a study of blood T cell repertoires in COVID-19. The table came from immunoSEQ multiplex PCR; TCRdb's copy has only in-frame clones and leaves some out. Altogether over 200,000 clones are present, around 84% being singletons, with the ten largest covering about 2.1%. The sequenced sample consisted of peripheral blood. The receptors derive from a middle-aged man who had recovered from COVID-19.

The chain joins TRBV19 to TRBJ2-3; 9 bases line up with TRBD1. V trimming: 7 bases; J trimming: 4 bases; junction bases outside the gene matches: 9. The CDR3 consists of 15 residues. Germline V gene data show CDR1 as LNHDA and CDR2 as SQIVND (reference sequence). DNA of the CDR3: TGTGCCAGTACCCTAGCGGACAGGGGATCAGATACGCAGTATTTT. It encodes CASTLADRGSDTQYF.

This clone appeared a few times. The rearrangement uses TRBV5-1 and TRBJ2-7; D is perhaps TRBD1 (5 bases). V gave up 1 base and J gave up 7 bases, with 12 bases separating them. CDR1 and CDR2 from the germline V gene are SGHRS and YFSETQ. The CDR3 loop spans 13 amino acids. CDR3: CASSLIRASEQYF. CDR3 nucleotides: TGCGCCAGCAGCTTGATCAGGGCCTCTGAGCAGTACTTC.

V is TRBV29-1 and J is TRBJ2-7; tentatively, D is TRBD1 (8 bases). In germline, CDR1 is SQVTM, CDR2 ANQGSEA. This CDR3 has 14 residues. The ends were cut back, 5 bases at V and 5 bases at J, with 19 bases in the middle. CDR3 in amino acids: CSVWGGQGADEQYF. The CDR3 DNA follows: TGCAGCGTTTGGGGAGGGCAGGGGGCGGACGAGCAGTACTTC.

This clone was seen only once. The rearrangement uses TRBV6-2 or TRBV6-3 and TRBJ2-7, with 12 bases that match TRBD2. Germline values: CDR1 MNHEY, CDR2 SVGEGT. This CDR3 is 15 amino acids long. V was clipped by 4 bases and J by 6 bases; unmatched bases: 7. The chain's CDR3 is CASSFSGLAGREQYF. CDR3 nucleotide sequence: TGTGCCAGCAGTTTTTCGGGACTAGCGGGCCGCGAGCAGTACTTC.

The CDR3 nucleotides are TGTGCCAGCAGCTTGGTCGGACGGGAGAGGAACTATGGCTACACCTTC. Protein sequence: CASSLVGRERNYGYTF. J is TRBJ1-2 and V is TRBV5-6; no reliable D call. This CDR3 has 16 residues. Deletions cut 0 bases from V and 2 bases from J, with 14 bases between. Germline V lookup: CDR1 SGHDT, CDR2 YYEEEE.

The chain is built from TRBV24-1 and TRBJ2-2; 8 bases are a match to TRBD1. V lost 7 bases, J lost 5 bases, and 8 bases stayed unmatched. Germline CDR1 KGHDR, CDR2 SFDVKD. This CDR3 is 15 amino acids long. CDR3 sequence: CATSDRGGTTGELFF. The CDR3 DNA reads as TGTGCCACCAGCGACAGGGGTGGAACTACCGGGGAGCTGTTTTTT.

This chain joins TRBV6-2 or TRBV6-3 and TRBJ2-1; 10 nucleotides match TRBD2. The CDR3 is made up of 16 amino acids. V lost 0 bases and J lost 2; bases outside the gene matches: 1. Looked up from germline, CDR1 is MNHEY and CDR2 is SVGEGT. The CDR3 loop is CASSYSSGGPYNEQFF. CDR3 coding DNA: TGTGCCAGCAGTTACTCTAGCGGGGGGCCCTACAATGAGCAGTTCTTC.

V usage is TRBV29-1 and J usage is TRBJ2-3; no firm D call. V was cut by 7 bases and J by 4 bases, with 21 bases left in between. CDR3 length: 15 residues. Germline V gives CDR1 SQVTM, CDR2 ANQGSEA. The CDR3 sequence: CSASRASTMPDTQYF. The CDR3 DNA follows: TGCAGCGCCAGCCGAGCGAGCACAATGCCAGATACGCAGTATTTT.

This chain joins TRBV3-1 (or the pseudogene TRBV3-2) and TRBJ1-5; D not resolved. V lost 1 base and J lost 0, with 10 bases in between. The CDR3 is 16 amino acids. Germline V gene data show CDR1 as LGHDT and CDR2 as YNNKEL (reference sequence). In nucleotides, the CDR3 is TGTGCCAGCAGCCAAGGGTCCGGGTATAGCAATCAGCCCCAGCATTTT. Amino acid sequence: CASSQGSGYSNQPQHF.

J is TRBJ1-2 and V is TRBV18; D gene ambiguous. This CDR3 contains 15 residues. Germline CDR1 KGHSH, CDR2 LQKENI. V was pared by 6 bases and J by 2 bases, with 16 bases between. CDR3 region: CASSPRSVSNYGYTF. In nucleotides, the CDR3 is TGTGCCAGCTCTCCCCGGTCCGTTTCGAACTATGGCTACACCTTC.

This CDR3 is CASSKQGFTANGYTF. The CDR3 DNA follows: TGTGCCAGCAGCAAACAGGGCTTTACGGCAAATGGCTACACCTTC. The rearrangement links TRBV27 to TRBJ1-2; tentatively, D is TRBD1 (6 bases). Trimming removed 6 bases at V and 6 bases at J, with 20 bases between. The CDR3 consists of 15 residues. Germline V gene lookup returns CDR1 MNHEY and CDR2 SMNVEV (reference sequence).

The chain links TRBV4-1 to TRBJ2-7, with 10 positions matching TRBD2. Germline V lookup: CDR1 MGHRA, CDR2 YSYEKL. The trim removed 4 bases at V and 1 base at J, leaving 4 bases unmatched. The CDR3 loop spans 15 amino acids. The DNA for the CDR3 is TGCGCCAGCAGCCGAGGACTAGCGGAGTCCTACGAGCAGTACTTC. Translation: CASSRGLAESYEQYF.

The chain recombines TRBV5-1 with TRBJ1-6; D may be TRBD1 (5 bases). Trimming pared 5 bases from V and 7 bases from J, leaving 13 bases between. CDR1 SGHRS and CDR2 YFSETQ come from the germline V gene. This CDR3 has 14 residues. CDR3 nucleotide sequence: TGCGCCAGCAGTTCGGGGGGTGGAAATTCACCCCTCCACTTT. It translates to CASSSGGGNSPLHF.

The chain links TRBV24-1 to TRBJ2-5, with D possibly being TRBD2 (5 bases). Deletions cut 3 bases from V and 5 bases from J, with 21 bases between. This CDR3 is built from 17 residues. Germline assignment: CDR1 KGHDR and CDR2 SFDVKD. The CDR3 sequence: CATSDLPTWGSGETQYF. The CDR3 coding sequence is TGTGCCACCAGTGATCTCCCGACATGGGGATCGGGGGAGACCCAGTACTTC.

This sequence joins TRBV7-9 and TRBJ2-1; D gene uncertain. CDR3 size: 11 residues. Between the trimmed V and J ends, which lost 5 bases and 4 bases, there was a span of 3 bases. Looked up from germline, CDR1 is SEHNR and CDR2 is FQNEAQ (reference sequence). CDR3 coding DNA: TGTGCCAGCAGCGAGTACAATGAGCAGTTCTTC. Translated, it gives CASSEYNEQFF. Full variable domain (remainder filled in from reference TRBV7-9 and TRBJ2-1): DTGVSQNPRHKITKRGQNVTFRCDPISEHNRLYWYRQTLGQGPEFLTYFQNEAQLEKSRLLSDRFSAERPKGSFSTLEIQRTEQGDSAMYLCASSEYNEQFFGPGTRLTVL.

The CDR3 is CASSLVRGKGFYEQYF. In nucleotides, the CDR3 is TGTGCCAGCAGCTTAGTTCGGGGGAAGGGCTTCTACGAGCAGTACTTC. The chain combines TRBV11-2 with TRBJ2-7, with a weak D call TRBD2 (6 bases). This CDR3 region has 16 residues. Trimming left V 1 base short and J 3 bases short, with 16 bases between. CDR1 and CDR2 from the germline V gene are SGHAT and FQNNGV.

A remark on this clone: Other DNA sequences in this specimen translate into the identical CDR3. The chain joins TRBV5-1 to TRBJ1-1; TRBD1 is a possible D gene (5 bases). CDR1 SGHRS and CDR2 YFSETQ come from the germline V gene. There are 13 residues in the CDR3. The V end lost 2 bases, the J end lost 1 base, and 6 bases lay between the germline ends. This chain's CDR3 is CASSLDRNTEAFF. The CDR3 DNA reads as TGCGCCAGCAGCTTAGACAGGAACACTGAAGCTTTCTTT.

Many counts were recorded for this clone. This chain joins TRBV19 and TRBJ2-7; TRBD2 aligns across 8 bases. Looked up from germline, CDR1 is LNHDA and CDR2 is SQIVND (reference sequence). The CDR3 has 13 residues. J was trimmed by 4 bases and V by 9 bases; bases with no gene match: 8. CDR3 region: CASPKRERYEQYF. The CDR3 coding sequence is TGTGCCAGCCCAAAGCGGGAGAGGTACGAGCAGTACTTC.

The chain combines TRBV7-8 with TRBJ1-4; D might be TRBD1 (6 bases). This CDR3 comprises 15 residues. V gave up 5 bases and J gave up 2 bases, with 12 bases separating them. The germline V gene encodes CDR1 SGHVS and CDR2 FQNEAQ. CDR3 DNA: TGTGCCAGCAGCGTTAGGGGGAAGACTAATGAAAAACTGTTTTTT. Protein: CASSVRGKTNEKLFF.

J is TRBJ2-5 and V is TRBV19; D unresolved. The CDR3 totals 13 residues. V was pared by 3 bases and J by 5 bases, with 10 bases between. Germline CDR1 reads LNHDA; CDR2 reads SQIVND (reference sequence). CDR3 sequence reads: CASSMLVEETQYF. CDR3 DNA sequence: TGTGCCAGTAGTATGTTAGTGGAGGAGACCCAGTACTTC.

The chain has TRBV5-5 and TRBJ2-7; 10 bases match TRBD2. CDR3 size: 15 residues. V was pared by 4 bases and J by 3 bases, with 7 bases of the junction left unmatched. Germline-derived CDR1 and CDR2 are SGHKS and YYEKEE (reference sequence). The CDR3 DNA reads TGTGCCAGCAGCACTATCGGACTAGCGGTCTACGAGCAGTACTTC. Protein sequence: CASSTIGLAVYEQYF.

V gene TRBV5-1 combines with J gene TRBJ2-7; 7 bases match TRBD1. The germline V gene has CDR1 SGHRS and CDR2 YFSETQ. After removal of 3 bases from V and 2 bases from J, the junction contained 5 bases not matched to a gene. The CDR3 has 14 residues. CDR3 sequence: CASSYGTEAYEQYF. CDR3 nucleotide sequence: TGCGCCAGCAGCTACGGGACAGAGGCCTACGAGCAGTACTTC.

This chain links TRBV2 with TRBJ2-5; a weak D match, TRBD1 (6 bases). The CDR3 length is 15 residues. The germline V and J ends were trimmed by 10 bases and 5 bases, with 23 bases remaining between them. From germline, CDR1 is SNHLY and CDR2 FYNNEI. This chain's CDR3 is CATPRGRQGRETQYF. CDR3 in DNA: TGTGCCACGCCCCGGGGAAGGCAGGGGCGGGAGACCCAGTACTTC. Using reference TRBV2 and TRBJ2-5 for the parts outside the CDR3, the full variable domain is EPEVTQTPSHQVTQMGQEVILRCVPISNHLYFYWYRQILGQKVEFLVSFYNNEISEKSEIFDDQFSVERPDGSNFTLKIRSTKLEDSAMYFCATPRGRQGRETQYFGPGTRLLVL.

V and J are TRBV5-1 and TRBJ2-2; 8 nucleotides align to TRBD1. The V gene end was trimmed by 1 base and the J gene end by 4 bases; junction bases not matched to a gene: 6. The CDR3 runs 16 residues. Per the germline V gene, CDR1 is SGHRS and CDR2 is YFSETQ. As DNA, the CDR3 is TGCGCCAGCAGCTTGAATCCCAGGGGGCGCACCGGGGAGCTGTTTTTT. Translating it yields CASSLNPRGRTGELFF.

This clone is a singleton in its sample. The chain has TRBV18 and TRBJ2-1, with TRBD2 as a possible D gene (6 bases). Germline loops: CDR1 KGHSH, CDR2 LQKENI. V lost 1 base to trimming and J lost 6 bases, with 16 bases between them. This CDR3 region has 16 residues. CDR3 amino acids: CASSPLAGGAGNEQFF. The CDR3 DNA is TGTGCCAGCTCACCACTTGCTGGAGGGGCGGGCAATGAGCAGTTCTTC.

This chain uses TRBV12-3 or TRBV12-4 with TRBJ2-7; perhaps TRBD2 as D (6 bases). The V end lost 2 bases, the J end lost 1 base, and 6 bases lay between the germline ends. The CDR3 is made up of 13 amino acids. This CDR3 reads CASSLLASYEQYF. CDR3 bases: TGTGCCAGCAGTTTACTAGCGTCCTACGAGCAGTACTTC.

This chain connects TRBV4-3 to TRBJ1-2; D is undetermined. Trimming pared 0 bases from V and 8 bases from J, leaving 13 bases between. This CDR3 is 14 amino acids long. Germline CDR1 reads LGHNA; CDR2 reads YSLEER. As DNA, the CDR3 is TGCGCCAGCAGCCAAGATCGGGTGGCTCCCGGCTACACCTTC. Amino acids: CASSQDRVAPGYTF.